Listed here are 13 T cell receptor beta chains from one sample, sequenced in a study of CD4 T cells in relation to SARS-CoV-2 and coronaviruses. Sequencing used immunoSEQ multiplex PCR; TCRdb keeps in-frame clones, though not all of them. The repertoire holds more than 20,000 clones, with 75% as singletons. Their antigen targets remain unknown. The unexposed donors gave CD4+ T cells in about 2010-2019, prior to COVID-19. Isolation of CD4+ T cells took place after nine to ten days in culture. Material for sequencing was CD4+ T cells from PBMCs, cultured in vitro. All receptors derive from a human donor in good health.

This clone appeared a single time. The chain combines TRBV6-1 with TRBJ2-3, with TRBD2 matching over 9 bases. V gave up 1 base and J gave up 3 bases; unmatched junction bases: 5. This CDR3 has 16 residues. Germline values: CDR1 MNHNS, CDR2 SASEGT. CDR3 in DNA: TGTGCCAGCAGTGAAGTGTTTCTAGCGGGGACAGATACGCAGTATTTT. It translates to CASSEVFLAGTDTQYF.

This clone was detected once. Germline and junction disagree at one end, which may indicate a read error. CDR3 DNA sequence: TGTGCCAGCAGCTACTCCGGGAATGAGCAGTTCTTC. Translated: CASSYSGNEQFF. The chain links TRBV6-5 to TRBJ2-1; the D is unclear. Germline assignment: CDR1 MNHEY and CDR2 SVGAGI. The CDR3 extends over 12 amino acids.

The chain combines TRBV19 with TRBJ2-2, with TRBD1 identical over 9 bases. The V gene's germline CDR1 is LNHDA and CDR2 SQIVND (reference sequence). J lost 3 bases, V lost 3 bases, and 5 bases had no gene match. The CDR3 length is 16 residues. This CDR3 reads CASSILDRGYTGELFF. In DNA, the CDR3 is TGTGCCAGTAGTATCTTGGACAGGGGTTACACCGGGGAGCTGTTTTTT.

V and J are TRBV5-1 and TRBJ2-6; 8 bases match TRBD1. Trimming took 6 bases from V and 4 from J; bases not matched to a gene: 15. The CDR3 is made up of 18 amino acids. Per germline, CDR1 SGHRS and CDR2 YFSETQ. The CDR3 bases are TGCGCCAGCACCGGAAATCCAGGGGGCGCATCCGGGGCCAACGTCCTGACTTTC. It translates to CASTGNPGGASGANVLTF.

The chain carries TRBV19 and TRBJ1-5; 9 bases align to TRBD1. Looked up from germline, CDR1 is LNHDA and CDR2 is SQIVND (reference sequence). V lost 7 bases to trimming and J lost 7 bases; unmatched junction nucleotides: 11. This CDR3 has 15 residues. The CDR3 DNA sequence: TGTGCCAGTACTAACAGGGGGCGAAATGGCCAGCCCCAGCATTTT. Translating gives CASTNRGRNGQPQHF.

The chain is built from TRBV19 and TRBJ2-7; 8 bases agree with TRBD1. Germline CDR1 and CDR2: LNHDA and SQIVND (reference sequence). The CDR3 sequence is 15 residues long. The J segment lost 3 bases and the V segment lost 5 bases, leaving 9 bases of the junction unmatched. As DNA, the CDR3 is TGTGCCAGTAGTTCGGAGTCAGGGGGCAACTACGAGCAGTACTTC. Amino acids: CASSSESGGNYEQYF.

V usage is TRBV9 and J usage is TRBJ1-2; no reliable D call. V was shortened by 2 bases and J by 2 bases, with 4 bases between the two germline ends. This CDR3 region has 12 residues. From germline, CDR1 is SGDLS and CDR2 YYNGEE. CDR3 DNA: TGTGCCAGCAGCGTTTCCAACTATGGCTACACCTTC. Translation: CASSVSNYGYTF.

This chain joins TRBV4-3 and TRBJ2-1, with 7 bases matching TRBD1. J gave up 5 bases and V 1 base, and 8 bases lay outside the gene matches. CDR3 length: 16 amino acids. Germline CDR1 and CDR2: LGHNA and YSLEER. DNA of the CDR3: TGCGCCAGCAGCCAAGTTAGGACAGGCATAAACAATGAGCAGTTCTTC. Translating gives CASSQVRTGINNEQFF.

This clone was detected only once. The rearrangement links TRBV5-1 to TRBJ2-3; no firm D call. Trimming removed 4 bases from V and 0 bases from J, with 9 bases in between. In germline, CDR1 is SGHRS, CDR2 YFSETQ. This CDR3 has 14 amino acids. The CDR3: CASSQQTSTDTQYF. In DNA form, the CDR3 reads TGCGCCAGCAGCCAACAGACTAGCACAGATACGCAGTATTTT.

Here the CDR3 reads CASSATYNEQFF. Written as DNA, the CDR3 is TGTGCCAGCAGTGCGACATACAATGAGCAGTTCTTC. The V gene is TRBV2, the J gene TRBJ2-1; D not certain. The CDR3 runs to 12 residues. The germline V gene has CDR1 SNHLY and CDR2 FYNNEI. V lost 4 bases to trimming and J lost 4 bases, with 5 bases between them. The whole variable domain, filled in from reference TRBV2 and TRBJ2-1, reads EPEVTQTPSHQVTQMGQEVILRCVPISNHLYFYWYRQILGQKVEFLVSFYNNEISEKSEIFDDQFSVERPDGSNFTLKIRSTKLEDSAMYFCASSATYNEQFFGPGTRLTVL.

The J gene is TRBJ1-2, the V gene TRBV30; unclear D gene. The CDR3 is 13 residues long. Germline V gene sequence: CDR1 GTSNPN, CDR2 SVGIG (reference sequence). Trimming left V 3 bases short and J 6 bases short, with 14 bases between. Written as DNA, the CDR3 is TGTGCCTGGAGCGTATTCCCGAGTGATGGCTACACCTTC. It codes for CAWSVFPSDGYTF.

The V and J genes are TRBV3-1 (or the pseudogene TRBV3-2) and TRBJ2-7, with D perhaps TRBD1 (6 bases). The CDR3 is 15 amino acids. V was trimmed by 1 base and J by 3 bases, leaving 13 bases between them. Germline values: CDR1 LGHDT, CDR2 YNNKEL (reference sequence). The CDR3 sequence: CASSQGMGQNYEQYF. CDR3 sequence (DNA): TGTGCCAGCAGCCAAGGTATGGGACAAAACTACGAGCAGTACTTC.

This chain uses TRBV11-2 with TRBJ1-2, with a tentative D call TRBD1 (6 bases). The CDR3 length is 14 residues. Germline lookup yields CDR1 SGHAT and CDR2 FQNNGV. Trimming removed 5 bases at V and 4 bases at J, with 14 bases between. CDR3 protein: CASSPGGGAYGYTF. The CDR3 bases are TGTGCCAGCAGCCCTGGTGGGGGGGCCTATGGCTACACCTTC.